Listed here are 31 T cell receptor beta chains from one sample, sequenced in a study of T cell responses to AZD1222 COVID-19 vaccine. TCRdb keeps only in-frame clones here, not all; method: immunoSEQ multiplex PCR. The table records 100,000 or so clones, about 88% of them present only once. Specimen: peripheral blood, collected on day 0 of AZD1222 vaccination. All receptors come from an adult in good health.

The chain recombines TRBV19 with TRBJ2-2; no definite D call. The V and J ends lost 3 bases and 6 bases respectively, with 11 bases between them. This CDR3 contains 14 residues. The V gene's germline CDR1 is LNHDA and CDR2 SQIVND (reference sequence). CDR3 nucleotide sequence: TGTGCCAGTAGTATGAACCCCACCTCCGGGGAGCTGTTTTTT. This gives the protein CASSMNPTSGELFF.

The rearrangement joins TRBV24-1 to TRBJ2-1; 9 nucleotides match TRBD2. V dropped 11 bases and J dropped 0; count of bases not matched to a gene: 4. Germline V lookup: CDR1 KGHDR, CDR2 SFDVKD. The CDR3 runs to 14 residues. The CDR3 loop reads CASSSGASYNEQFF. CDR3 in DNA: TGTGCCAGCTCTAGCGGGGCCTCCTACAATGAGCAGTTCTTC.

The J gene is TRBJ2-3, the V gene TRBV28; 9 positions match TRBD1. Trimming took 6 bases from V and 2 from J; bases not matched to a gene: 6. Germline V lookup: CDR1 MDHEN, CDR2 SYDVKM. The CDR3 has 15 amino acids. CDR3 coding DNA: TGTGCCAGCAGCCGCGGACAGGGGAACACAGATACGCAGTATTTT. Protein: CASSRGQGNTDTQYF.

The V call is TRBV29-1, the J call TRBJ2-5; no reliable D call. The CDR3 spans 12 residues. The V end lost 5 bases, the J end lost 5 bases, and 12 bases lay between the germline ends. From germline, CDR1 is SQVTM and CDR2 ANQGSEA. The CDR3 here is CSVRLGGETQYF. The CDR3 coding sequence is TGCAGCGTTCGATTGGGTGGGGAGACCCAGTACTTC.

The CDR3 region is CASSDSGSNQPQHF. CDR3 nucleotide sequence: TGTGCCAGCAGTGACAGTGGTAGCAATCAGCCCCAGCATTTT. The V and J genes are TRBV6-1 and TRBJ1-5; no definite D call. This CDR3 has 14 residues. Germline V gene sequence: CDR1 MNHNS, CDR2 SASEGT. V was pared by 3 bases and J by 0 bases, with 6 bases between.

J is TRBJ1-1 and V is TRBV7-2; no firm D call. The CDR3 totals 11 residues. Germline V gene lookup returns CDR1 SGHTA and CDR2 FQGNSA. V was trimmed by 1 base and J by 7 bases, leaving 4 bases between them. DNA of the CDR3: TGTGCCAGCAGCTTAGACGGTGAAGCTTTCTTT. It encodes CASSLDGEAFF.

The chain is built from TRBV27 and TRBJ2-7, with D possibly matching TRBD2 (5 bases). CDR1 is MNHEY and CDR2 is SMNVEV in the germline V gene (reference sequence). The CDR3 contains 13 residues. Trimming stripped 6 bases from V and 5 bases from J, with 14 bases between. In DNA, the CDR3 is TGTGCCAGCAGATGGAGCAGCGGCGACGAGCAGTACTTC. This codes for CASRWSSGDEQYF.

This chain uses TRBV29-1 with TRBJ1-5; D remains ambiguous. The CDR3 extends over 13 amino acids. Trimming removed 7 bases at V and 5 bases at J, with 15 bases between. The germline CDR1 and CDR2 sequences are SQVTM and ANQGSEA. The DNA for the CDR3 is TGCAGCGGGAGCGCCTCAAGCGATCAGCCCCAGCATTTT. Translation: CSGSASSDQPQHF.

The V gene is TRBV5-4, the J gene TRBJ2-1, with 8 bases lining up with TRBD2. The J segment lost 7 bases and the V segment lost 5 bases, leaving 11 bases of the junction unmatched. CDR1 and CDR2 from the germline V gene are SGHNT and YYREEE (reference sequence). This CDR3 contains 15 residues. Written as DNA, the CDR3 is TGTGCCAGCAGACAAAACAGACTAGCGTGGAATGAGCAGTTCTTC. Translating it yields CASRQNRLAWNEQFF. Together with reference TRBV5-4 and TRBJ2-1, the CDR3 gives the full variable domain: ETGVTQSPTHLIKTRGQQVTLRCSSQSGHNTVSWYQQALGQGPQFIFQYYREEENGRGNFPPRFSGLQFPNYSSELNVNALELDDSALYLCASRQNRLAWNEQFFGPGTRLTVL.

The rearrangement links TRBV10-1 to TRBJ2-3, with D tentatively TRBD1 (6 bases). The CDR3 sequence is 14 residues long. V gave up 3 bases and J gave up 4 bases, with 11 bases separating them. Germline values: CDR1 WNHNN, CDR2 SYGVQD (reference sequence). The CDR3, as DNA: TGCGCCAGCAGTGACAGACAGGCATCAGATACGCAGTATTTT. Its translation is CASSDRQASDTQYF.

The chain joins TRBV4-1 to TRBJ1-2; the D is unclear. With 2 bases removed from V and 4 bases from J, the gap between germline ends came to 20 bases. The CDR3 has 17 residues. The V gene's germline CDR1 is MGHRA and CDR2 YSYEKL. The DNA for the CDR3 is TGCGCCAGCAGCCAATCCAGGAGTCCATTCGGAATCTATGGCTACACCTTC. Translated, it gives CASSQSRSPFGIYGYTF.

This chain uses TRBV3-1 (or the pseudogene TRBV3-2) with TRBJ1-4; D remains ambiguous. Trimming took 1 base from V and 11 from J, leaving 14 bases between them. Germline V lookup: CDR1 LGHDT, CDR2 YNNKEL (reference sequence). The CDR3 is made up of 14 amino acids. The CDR3 is CASSQGSDGHKLFF. In nucleotides, the CDR3 is TGTGCCAGCAGCCAAGGATCTGACGGTCATAAACTGTTTTTT.

J is TRBJ2-7 and V is TRBV5-6; 9 bases map to TRBD1. This CDR3 comprises 14 residues. Germline values: CDR1 SGHDT, CDR2 YYEEEE. J lost 2 bases, V lost 0 bases, and 0 bases had no gene match. For the CDR3, the DNA is TGTGCCAGCAGCTTGGGACAGGGGGCCTACGAGCAGTACTTC. Translation: CASSLGQGAYEQYF.

The CDR3 DNA reads TGTGCCAGCAGTCCCTCCCCTTCCGGGGAGCTGTTTTTT. This codes for CASSPSPSGELFF. The chain combines TRBV6-5 with TRBJ2-2; D is ambiguous. V lost 5 bases and J lost 6, with 10 bases in between. The CDR3 runs 13 residues. Germline CDR1 is MNHEY and CDR2 is SVGAGI.

The genes are TRBV18 and TRBJ2-7; TRBD1 might be the D (7 bases). This CDR3 is built from 14 residues. V gave up 4 bases and J gave up 5 bases, with 15 bases separating them. The germline V gene has CDR1 KGHSH and CDR2 LQKENI. Here the CDR3 reads CASSRETGRNEQYF. In DNA, the CDR3 is TGTGCCAGCTCACGGGAGACAGGGAGGAACGAGCAGTACTTC.

The chain has TRBV4-1 and TRBJ2-1; D may correspond to TRBD1 or TRBD2 (5 bases each). CDR1 is MGHRA, CDR2 YSYEKL, per germline. This CDR3 is 20 amino acids long. Trimming pared 1 base from V and 0 bases from J, leaving 22 bases between. CDR3 sequence: CASSQGATRGPASSYNEQFF. The CDR3 region has the DNA TGCGCCAGCAGCCAAGGGGCAACTAGGGGTCCTGCTAGCTCCTACAATGAGCAGTTCTTC.

Only one count was recorded for this clone. The chain recombines TRBV6-5 with TRBJ1-1; D is undetermined. CDR1 and CDR2 from the germline V gene are MNHEY and SVGAGI. V was clipped by 6 bases and J by 4 bases, with 9 bases between them. The CDR3 contains 12 residues. CDR3 DNA: TGTGCCAGCAGCCTGGACGGCACTGAAGCTTTCTTT. This gives the protein CASSLDGTEAFF.

The chain is built from TRBV5-1 and TRBJ2-1; perhaps TRBD1 as D (5 bases). The germline gives CDR1 SGHRS, CDR2 YFSETQ. The CDR3 contains 15 residues. V dropped 1 base and J dropped 5 bases, with 13 bases sitting between them. The CDR3 DNA is TGCGCCAGCAGCTTGTTACAGGTTGGAGACAATGAGCAGTTCTTC. Protein sequence: CASSLLQVGDNEQFF.

This chain joins TRBV28 and TRBJ1-5; D not certain. Germline V lookup: CDR1 MDHEN, CDR2 SYDVKM. The V end was cut by 7 bases, the J end by 5 bases, with 12 bases between. This CDR3 has 13 residues. The CDR3: CASNPDAHQPQHF. For the CDR3, the DNA is TGTGCCAGCAACCCAGACGCACATCAGCCCCAGCATTTT.

The V call is TRBV15, the J call TRBJ2-7; D possibly matches TRBD1 or TRBD2 (5 bases each). The CDR3 extends over 17 amino acids. Germline assignment: CDR1 LNHNV and CDR2 YYDKDF (reference sequence). Trimming took 1 base from V and 2 from J, leaving 18 bases between them. Here the CDR3 reads CATSRGGRGMATYEQYF. The CDR3 nucleotides read TGTGCCACCAGCAGAGGGGGGAGAGGGATGGCGACCTACGAGCAGTACTTC.

The chain combines TRBV19 with TRBJ1-6; 10 bases are shared with TRBD1. The CDR3 runs 16 residues. Trimming cost V 7 bases and J 8 bases; bases outside gene matches: 11. Germline V gene lookup returns CDR1 LNHDA and CDR2 SQIVND (reference sequence). The CDR3, as DNA: TGTGCCAGTACCCTACAGCCGGGACAGGGGCATTCACCCCTCCACTTT. Encoded protein: CASTLQPGQGHSPLHF.

V usage is TRBV3-1 (or the pseudogene TRBV3-2) and J usage is TRBJ2-7; no firm D call. Germline V gene lookup returns CDR1 LGHDT and CDR2 YNNKEL (reference sequence). V gave up 0 bases and J gave up 3 bases, with 9 bases separating them. The CDR3 sequence is 14 residues long. CDR3 bases: TGTGCCAGCAGCCAAGATAGTCACAGCTACGAGCAGTACTTC. Translation: CASSQDSHSYEQYF.

The chain joins TRBV29-1 to TRBJ2-1, with TRBD1 matching 11 bases. Trimming took 7 bases from V and 6 from J; bases not matched to a gene: 8. The CDR3 totals 14 residues. Per germline, CDR1 SQVTM and CDR2 ANQGSEA. The CDR3 reads CSANPGTGGNEQFF. Written as DNA, the CDR3 is TGCAGCGCAAATCCTGGGACAGGGGGCAATGAGCAGTTCTTC.

In regard to this clone: The identical CDR3 is also encoded by other nucleotide sequences in the sample. V is TRBV28 and J is TRBJ1-2; D is uncertain. Trimming left V 5 bases short and J 8 bases short, with 9 bases between. This CDR3 region has 11 residues. From germline, CDR1 is MDHEN and CDR2 SYDVKM. In DNA, the CDR3 is TGTGCCAGCAGTCTTATAGGGGGCTACACCTTC. Its protein product is CASSLIGGYTF.

The rearrangement uses TRBV28 and TRBJ2-1, with TRBD1 as a possible D gene (5 bases). The CDR3 runs to 15 residues. V was clipped by 2 bases and J by 7 bases, with 15 bases between them. Germline V CDR1 and CDR2: MDHEN, SYDVKM. Here the CDR3 DNA reads TGTGCCAGCAGTTTAGGTCGGCAGGGTTGGAATGAGCAGTTCTTC. This sequence encodes CASSLGRQGWNEQFF.

The CDR3 DNA reads TGTGCCAGCTCACCACCGCTAGCGGGAGGTGCAGATACGCAGTATTTT. Protein product: CASSPPLAGGADTQYF. The rearrangement joins TRBV18 to TRBJ2-3; 11 nucleotides match TRBD2. V lost 0 bases, J lost 4 bases, and 3 bases stayed unmatched. The germline gives CDR1 KGHSH, CDR2 LQKENI. This CDR3 is 16 amino acids long.

A word on this clone: Germline and junction disagree at one end, which may indicate a read error. The chain carries TRBV12-3 or TRBV12-4 and TRBJ2-1; unclear D gene. The CDR3 contains 12 residues. The CDR3 bases are TGTGCCAGCAGTTCCGGGTGGTTTAGTTCCCTCTTC. It specifies CASSSGWFSSLF.

V gene TRBV7-9 combines with J gene TRBJ2-5; a weak D match, TRBD2 (6 bases). CDR1 SEHNR and CDR2 FQNEAQ come from the germline V gene (reference sequence). The CDR3 loop spans 14 amino acids. Deletions cut 7 bases from V and 2 bases from J, with 14 bases between. The CDR3 DNA follows: TGTGCCAGCACCCAAGCGAGCGGGCAAGAGACCCAGTACTTC. Its translation is CASTQASGQETQYF.

J is TRBJ2-2 and V is TRBV7-9, with unresolved D. The V gene lost 1 base and the J gene lost 3 bases, with 6 bases spanning the gap. Germline-derived CDR1 and CDR2 are SEHNR and FQNEAQ (reference sequence). CDR3 length equals 14 residues. CDR3 nucleotide sequence: TGTGCCAGCAGCTTAGATCTGTACACCGGGGAGCTGTTTTTT. Its translation is CASSLDLYTGELFF.

Only a few counts were recorded for this clone. The chain uses TRBV29-1 and TRBJ1-2; D unclear. The CDR3 is made up of 13 amino acids. V dropped 6 bases and J dropped 3 bases, with 14 bases sitting between them. Germline CDR1 is SQVTM and CDR2 is ANQGSEA. The CDR3 DNA reads as TGCAGCGTCGCTTTTTCTGGAGACTATGGCTACACCTTC. Protein: CSVAFSGDYGYTF. The whole variable domain, filled in from reference TRBV29-1 and TRBJ1-2, reads SAVISQKPSRDICQRGTSLTIQCQVDSQVTMMFWYRQQPGQSLTLIATANQGSEATYESGFVIDKFPISRPNLTFSTLTVSNMSPEDSSIYLCSVAFSGDYGYTFGSGTRLTVV.

The V and J genes are TRBV2 and TRBJ2-2, with D unresolved. The V gene's germline CDR1 is SNHLY and CDR2 FYNNEI. Trimming cost V 4 bases and J 9 bases, with 12 bases left between them. The CDR3 spans 13 residues. In nucleotides, the CDR3 is TGTGCCAGCAGTGCGGTCGGCGAGAGGGAGCTGTTTTTT. This gives the protein CASSAVGERELFF.